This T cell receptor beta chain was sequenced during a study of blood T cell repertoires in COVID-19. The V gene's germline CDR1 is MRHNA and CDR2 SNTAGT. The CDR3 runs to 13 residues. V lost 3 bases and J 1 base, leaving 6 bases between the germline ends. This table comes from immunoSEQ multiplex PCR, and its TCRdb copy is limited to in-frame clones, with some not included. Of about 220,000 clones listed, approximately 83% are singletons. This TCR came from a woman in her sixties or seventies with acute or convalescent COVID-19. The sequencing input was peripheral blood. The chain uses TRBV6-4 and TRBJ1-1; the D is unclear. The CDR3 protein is CASSEQSNTEAFF. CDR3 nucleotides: TGTGCCAGCAGTGAACAGTCGAACACTGAAGCTTTCTTT.